This T cell receptor beta chain was found in a study of blood T cell repertoires in COVID-19. V was pared by 3 bases and J by 3 bases, with 14 bases of the junction left unmatched. Germline values: CDR1 KGHSH, CDR2 LQKENI. CDR3 length equals 19 residues. Produced via immunoSEQ multiplex PCR; TCRdb's table is partial and in-frame only. The sample lists 150,000 or so clones; approximately 91% were seen once. The chain employs TRBV18 and TRBJ1-2; 12 nucleotides align to TRBD1. This receptor was taken from a man younger than 35 with acute or convalescent COVID-19. Sequencing was carried out using peripheral blood. CDR3 region: CASSPRRIPGQGAHYGYTF. The CDR3, as DNA: TGTGCCAGCTCACCGCGCAGAATTCCGGGACAGGGGGCTCACTATGGCTACACCTTC.